This T cell receptor beta chain was obtained from a study of blood T cell repertoires in COVID-19. Study at large: Specimens from acute and convalescent COVID-19 originated in the United States, Italy and Spain.

Profiling relied on immunoSEQ multiplex PCR, and the TCRdb table lists in-frame clones only, not all of them. The sample includes about 46,000 clones, approximately 86% seen only once; the top ten take 2.5% to 3.5%. Losses at the gene ends were 8 bases for V and 2 bases for J; bases not matched to a gene: 12. Germline V gene data show CDR1 as MDHEN and CDR2 as SYDVKM. This CDR3 has 15 residues. This rearrangement joins TRBV28 to TRBJ2-7; TRBD2 aligns across 7 bases. The receptor was isolated from a woman in her fifties or sixties who had recovered from COVID-19. The sequenced sample was PBMCs or T cells enriched from blood (not recorded which). The CDR3 DNA is TGTGCCAGCGGCGGCCTCGGGACTATCACCTACGAGCAGTACTTC. It is translated as CASGGLGTITYEQYF.